Reported below is one T cell receptor (beta chain). As yet, its antigen is unknown. The CDR3 loop spans 14 amino acids. The germline V gene has CDR1 SNHLY and CDR2 FYNNEI. Trimming cost V 4 bases and J 8 bases, with 17 bases left between them. The PCR employed 60 Vbeta primers together with 13 Jbeta primers. This table comes from immunoSEQ multiplex PCR, and its TCRdb copy is limited to in-frame clones, with some not included. The table has approximately 280,000 clones, around nine tenths seen once. This entry is derived from a study of cytomegalovirus exposure and HLA in healthy donors. Whole-study results and caveats: There were fewer than 200 TCR beta chains listed as cytomegalovirus-associated. TCR association rates varied by HLA locus in a later analysis, with DRB1 highest and HLA-C lowest. TCR beta sequences reportedly predicted the HLA-A and HLA-B alleles of most subjects accurately.

This sequence originates from a young woman in good health and CMV-seronegative. The V and J genes are TRBV2 and TRBJ1-2; D remains unclear. The sample consisted of PBMCs. The DNA of the CDR3 is TGTGCCAGCAGTGTTGTCGAAACGGCGGGAGGCTACACCTTC. Translation gives CASSVVETAGGYTF.